These 6 T cell receptor beta chains came from one sample sequenced in a study of glioma-infiltrating T cells. The iRepertoire nested amplicon-rescue multiplex PCR amplified TCR alpha and beta CDR3s from RNA. TCRdb itself ran the multiplex PCR reads through MiXCR, one entry per CDR3 protein. The table shows approximately 140,000 distinct CDR3 sequences, with around 25% occurring only once. The sample comprised glioma tissue, nonneoplastic brain tissue, or PBMCs (not recorded which). These receptors were collected from a human donor with low-grade glioma or glioblastoma, undergoing nonglioma brain surgery, or in good health (not recorded which).

This clonotype was detected a few times. The CDR3 DNA follows: TGTGCCAGCAGCCAAGGTCTGGTAGCAGATACGCAGTATTTT. Protein: CASSQGLVADTQYF. The gene calls are TRBV14 and TRBJ2-3; D uncertain. Trimming cost V 1 base and J 4 bases, with 9 bases left between them. This CDR3 spans 14 amino acids. In germline, CDR1 is SGHDN, CDR2 FVKESK.

With respect to this clonotype: This may arise from a read error, as a much more abundant clone is one base away. A read error is likely, as this CDR3 ends without the conserved phenylalanine or tryptophan. The rearrangement links TRBV25-1 to TRBJ1-1, with D possibly TRBD1 on 5 matching bases. The CDR3 spans 14 residues. With 6 bases removed from V and 2 bases from J, the gap between germline ends came to 13 bases. The germline gives CDR1 MGHDK, CDR2 SYGVNS. DNA of the CDR3: TGTGCCAGCAGCCTCCCTGGGGGTAACACTGAAGCTTTCCTT. It encodes CASSLPGGNTEAFL.

At least ten counts were recorded for this clonotype. The chain joins TRBV20-1 to TRBJ1-1; D gene uncertain. Trimming took 3 bases from V and 1 from J, leaving 9 bases between them. This CDR3 spans 13 amino acids. In germline, CDR1 is DFQATT, CDR2 SNEGSKA (reference sequence). CDR3 sequence: CSASSRANTEAFF. The CDR3, as DNA: TGCAGTGCTAGCTCCCGGGCGAACACTGAAGCTTTCTTT.

This clonotype was counted only a few times. This chain uses TRBV7-9 with TRBJ2-5, with 8 bases matching TRBD2. The length of the CDR3 is 12 residues. Germline trimming cut 10 bases from V and 1 base from J; bases unmatched to any gene: 2. The germline V gene has CDR1 SEHNR and CDR2 FQNEAQ (reference sequence). Here the CDR3 DNA reads TGTGCCACCGGGACTAGCCAAGAGACCCAGTACTTC. Translated, it gives CATGTSQETQYF.

This clonotype has a count of ten or more. This chain links TRBV15 with TRBJ2-2; no firm D call. Germline CDR1 is LNHNV and CDR2 is YYDKDF (reference sequence). With 1 base removed from V and 7 bases from J, the gap between germline ends came to 4 bases. This CDR3 is built from 12 residues. CDR3 bases: TGTGCCACCAGCAGAGTTGACGGGGAGCTGTTTTTT. The encoded protein is CATSRVDGELFF.

This clonotype was recorded many times. The chain links TRBV27 to TRBJ2-7, with TRBD2 matching 13 bases. J was trimmed by 6 bases and V by 5 bases; bases with no gene match: 4. CDR3 length: 14 residues. The germline CDR1 and CDR2 sequences are MNHEY and SMNVEV (reference sequence). The CDR3 protein is CASSPGTSGVEQYV. In DNA, the CDR3 is TGTGCCAGCAGTCCTGGGACTAGCGGGGTCGAGCAGTACGTC.